Presented here are 27 T cell receptor beta chains from one specimen sequenced in a study of cytomegalovirus exposure and HLA in healthy donors. Researchers ran the PCR with 60 Vbeta and 13 Jbeta primers. The table came from immunoSEQ multiplex PCR; TCRdb's copy has only in-frame clones and leaves some out. The table records 100,000 to 150,000 clones, more than 60% of them present only once. Sequencing was performed on PBMCs. These receptors all stem from a woman aged 50 to 65 in good health and CMV-seropositive.

The genes are TRBV7-2 and TRBJ2-3; D is undetermined. This CDR3 comprises 14 residues. Between the trimmed V and J ends, which lost 5 bases and 7 bases, there was a span of 16 bases. The V gene's germline CDR1 is SGHTA and CDR2 FQGNSA. The CDR3 here is CASSLEVQANTQYF. The DNA for the CDR3 is TGTGCCAGCAGCCTAGAGGTTCAGGCAAATACGCAGTATTTT.

Comment on this clone: A junction end diverges from the germline sequence, so it may reflect a read error. The chain uses TRBV7-9 and TRBJ2-7; D might be TRBD2 (5 bases). This CDR3 region has 13 residues. CDR1 and CDR2 (germline): SEHNR, FQNEAQ (reference sequence). The chain's CDR3 is CASSFSGSYGQYF. The CDR3 DNA sequence: TGTGCCAGCAGCTTCAGCGGATCCTACGGGCAGTACTTC.

This clone was observed a single time. V and J are TRBV30 and TRBJ1-2; D is undetermined. Trimming removed 8 bases at V and 0 bases at J, with 13 bases between. The CDR3 covers 13 residues. From germline, CDR1 is GTSNPN and CDR2 SVGIG (reference sequence). The CDR3 is CALRRGANYGYTF. CDR3 DNA: TGTGCCCTCCGTCGGGGAGCTAACTATGGCTACACCTTC.

The V and J genes are TRBV6-5 and TRBJ2-2, with TRBD1 matching over 8 bases. Per the germline V gene, CDR1 is MNHEY and CDR2 is SVGAGI. This CDR3 is built from 14 residues. The V gene end was trimmed by 5 bases and the J gene end by 4 bases; junction bases not matched to a gene: 3. The CDR3 sequence: CASSPTGGTGELFF. In DNA form, the CDR3 reads TGTGCCAGCAGTCCCACAGGGGGCACCGGGGAGCTGTTTTTT.

This chain links TRBV5-1 with TRBJ1-2; 7 bases fit TRBD1. The trim removed 2 bases at V and 8 bases at J, leaving 12 bases unmatched. In germline, CDR1 is SGHRS, CDR2 YFSETQ. The CDR3 covers 15 residues. In DNA form, the CDR3 reads TGCGCCAGCAGCTTCCGGACAGGAAGTACTGGAGGCTACACCTTC. It yields the protein CASSFRTGSTGGYTF. Full variable domain (remainder filled in from reference TRBV5-1 and TRBJ1-2): KAGVTQTPRYLIKTRGQQVTLSCSPISGHRSVSWYQQTPGQGLQFLFEYFSETQRNKGNFPGRFSGRQFSNSRSEMNVSTLELGDSALYLCASSFRTGSTGGYTFGSGTRLTVV.

This clone was recorded at least ten times. The chain joins TRBV7-9 to TRBJ1-1; a weak D match, TRBD1 (5 bases). The CDR3 totals 14 residues. V shed 3 bases and J shed 2 bases, with 10 bases lying between them. Germline V lookup: CDR1 SEHNR, CDR2 FQNEAQ (reference sequence). The CDR3 spells CASSLGLTNTEAFF. The CDR3 nucleotides read TGTGCCAGCAGCTTGGGACTGACAAACACTGAAGCTTTCTTT.

The chain couples TRBV4-1 to TRBJ2-5; TRBD2 agrees at 12 bases. The CDR3 consists of 18 residues. The germline gives CDR1 MGHRA, CDR2 YSYEKL. V dropped 1 base and J dropped 5; count of bases not matched to a gene: 11. CDR3 sequence reads: CASSQGTMTSGGGETQYF. CDR3 DNA: TGCGCCAGCAGCCAAGGGACTATGACTAGCGGGGGTGGGGAGACCCAGTACTTC.

Notes on this clone: At one end the junction does not follow the germline gene, possibly because of a read error. The DNA of the CDR3 is TGTGCTAGCAGCGCCTTGGACAGGGGGCGAAGTCCCCAGTACTTC. This codes for CASSALDRGRSPQYF. The genes are TRBV7-7 and TRBJ2-5, with 11 bases that match TRBD1. This CDR3 is built from 15 residues. Looked up from germline, CDR1 is SSHAT and CDR2 is FNYEAQ (reference sequence). The full variable domain, in which reference TRBV7-7 and TRBJ2-5 provide the parts outside the CDR3, is GAGVSQSPRYKVTKRGQDVTLRCDPISSHATLYWYQQALGQGPEFLTYFNYEAQPDKSGLPSDRFSAERPEGSISTLTIQRTEQRDSAMYRCASSALDRGRSPQYFGPGTRLLVL.

This clone was observed once. The V gene is TRBV2, the J gene TRBJ1-1; 9 bases map to TRBD1. Trimming cost V 5 bases and J 7 bases; bases outside gene matches: 11. This CDR3 has 15 amino acids. Germline assignment: CDR1 SNHLY and CDR2 FYNNEI. CDR3 bases: TGTGCCAGCAGTCCGGACAGGGGATGGGGAGGTGAAGCTTTCTTT. It is translated as CASSPDRGWGGEAFF.

This clone occurred a few times. The V call is TRBV7-6, the J call TRBJ2-7; 9 nucleotides align to TRBD2. Germline CDR1 is SGHVS and CDR2 is FNYEAQ. Unmatched junction bases numbered 4, after V lost 4 bases and J lost 3 bases. The CDR3 length is 14 residues. CDR3 DNA: TGTGCCAGCAGCTCTATAGCGGGAGTCTACGAGCAGTACTTC. It specifies CASSSIAGVYEQYF.

The chain carries TRBV7-9 and TRBJ1-2; 8 bases line up with TRBD1. This CDR3 is 13 amino acids long. Trimming cost V 5 bases and J 5 bases; bases outside gene matches: 4. The germline gives CDR1 SEHNR, CDR2 FQNEAQ (reference sequence). CDR3: CASSRTGGYGYTF. CDR3 nucleotides: TGTGCCAGCAGCCGTACAGGGGGGTATGGCTACACCTTC.

V and J are TRBV4-1 and TRBJ1-2; 10 nucleotides agree with TRBD1. Germline assignment: CDR1 MGHRA and CDR2 YSYEKL. With 4 bases clipped from V and 3 bases from J, the junction kept 11 bases outside the gene matches. CDR3 length: 17 amino acids. CDR3 DNA sequence: TGCGCCAGCAGCCGAATTACGACAGGGGGCGCAGACTATGGCTACACCTTC. It codes for CASSRITTGGADYGYTF.

This rearrangement joins TRBV6-9 to TRBJ2-7, with TRBD1 as a possible D gene (6 bases). The V and J ends lost 8 bases and 2 bases respectively, with 7 bases between them. The CDR3 runs to 11 residues. Germline V gene sequence: CDR1 MNHGY, CDR2 SVAAGI. The CDR3 DNA follows: TGTGCCAGCGGACAGCCCTACGAGCAGTACTTC. Translating it yields CASGQPYEQYF.

The gene calls are TRBV2 and TRBJ1-2; 9 positions agree with TRBD1. The CDR3 contains 11 residues. Trimming took 9 bases from V and 6 from J; bases not matched to a gene: 2. The germline CDR1 and CDR2 sequences are SNHLY and FYNNEI. The CDR3 loop reads CARRQGDGYTF. The DNA of the CDR3 is TGTGCCAGAAGACAGGGGGATGGCTACACCTTC.

J is TRBJ1-2 and V is TRBV5-1, with 7 positions matching TRBD1. V was pared by 0 bases and J by 4 bases, with 3 bases of the junction left unmatched. Germline CDR1 SGHRS, CDR2 YFSETQ. The CDR3 runs 14 residues. The CDR3 region is CASSLDRGGYGYTF. CDR3 coding DNA: TGCGCCAGCAGCTTGGACAGGGGTGGCTATGGCTACACCTTC.

This chain connects TRBV2 to TRBJ1-1; the match to TRBD1 covers 10 bases. Trimming at V came to 6 bases and at J to 8 bases, leaving 6 bases not matched to a gene. In germline, CDR1 is SNHLY, CDR2 FYNNEI. The CDR3 has 13 amino acids. CDR3 protein: CASSPTGGAEAFF. The CDR3 bases are TGTGCCAGCAGCCCGACAGGGGGCGCGGAAGCTTTCTTT.

The genes are TRBV6-5 and TRBJ1-2; D is perhaps TRBD1 (6 bases). Trimming cost V 7 bases and J 8 bases, with 17 bases left between them. This CDR3 region has 13 residues. CDR1 MNHEY and CDR2 SVGAGI come from the germline V gene. The DNA of the CDR3 is TGTGCCAGCACTCCCCTCAGGGGTAGAGGCTACACCTTC. Translating gives CASTPLRGRGYTF.

This clone has more than one count but fewer than ten. The chain has TRBV5-4 and TRBJ2-2; D gene unclear. The V and J ends lost 1 base and 7 bases respectively, with 5 bases between them. Germline V gives CDR1 SGHNT, CDR2 YYREEE (reference sequence). This CDR3 comprises 12 residues. The CDR3 loop reads CASSLSRGELFF. The CDR3 coding sequence is TGTGCCAGCAGCTTGTCGCGCGGGGAGCTGTTTTTT.

The genes are TRBV7-8 and TRBJ1-3; D uncertain. V lost 1 base, J lost 1 base, and 5 bases lay in between. This CDR3 is 14 amino acids long. In germline, CDR1 is SGHVS, CDR2 FQNEAQ. The CDR3 loop reads CASSLGGSGNTIYF. The CDR3 region has the DNA TGTGCCAGCAGCTTAGGAGGGTCTGGAAACACCATATATTTT.

The table lists this clone with a few counts. The chain couples TRBV5-4 to TRBJ2-2, with 10 bases aligning to TRBD2. Per germline, CDR1 SGHNT and CDR2 YYREEE (reference sequence). The CDR3 covers 16 residues. Trimming removed 3 bases from V and 0 bases from J; junction bases left unmatched: 2. The DNA for the CDR3 is TGTGCCAGCAGCTCGCTAGCGGGAGCGAACACCGGGGAGCTGTTTTTT. It specifies CASSSLAGANTGELFF.

This clone was observed a handful of times. This chain links TRBV12-5 with TRBJ1-1; possibly TRBD1 for D (5 bases). Trimming stripped 3 bases from V and 5 bases from J, with 13 bases between. CDR3 length: 14 residues. CDR1 and CDR2 (germline): LGHNT, FRNRAP. The chain's CDR3 is CASGLYPQGTEAFF. Here the CDR3 DNA reads TGTGCTAGTGGTTTATACCCTCAGGGAACTGAAGCTTTCTTT. The full variable domain, in which reference TRBV12-5 and TRBJ1-1 provide the parts outside the CDR3, is DARVTQTPRHKVTEMGQEVTMRCQPILGHNTVFWYRQTMMQGLELLAYFRNRAPLDDSGMPKDRFSAEMPDATLATLKIQPSEPRDSAVYFCASGLYPQGTEAFFGQGTRLTVV.

V usage is TRBV6-5 and J usage is TRBJ1-2; D is possibly TRBD1 (5 bases). CDR3 length: 16 residues. Trimming removed 0 bases from V and 4 bases from J, with 15 bases in between. Germline lookup yields CDR1 MNHEY and CDR2 SVGAGI. The DNA for the CDR3 is TGTGCCAGCAGTTACTCGTCGGGGGGGGTAACCTATGGCTACACCTTC. This sequence encodes CASSYSSGGVTYGYTF.

The chain couples TRBV28 to TRBJ1-2; TRBD1 might be the D (6 bases). The CDR3 spans 12 residues. The germline gives CDR1 MDHEN, CDR2 SYDVKM. Deletions cut 5 bases from V and 8 bases from J, with 12 bases between. The CDR3 bases are TGTGCCAGCAGTGTAGACAGGTGGGGCTACACCTTC. Protein sequence: CASSVDRWGYTF.

In this sample, this clone turned up a few times. The chain has TRBV7-8 and TRBJ2-7; D is possibly TRBD2 (5 bases). This CDR3 has 13 residues. CDR1 is SGHVS, CDR2 FQNEAQ, per germline. V was shortened by 5 bases and J by 4 bases, with 12 bases between the two germline ends. Here the CDR3 DNA reads TGTGCCAGCAGCCCTCCGCTAGCTTACGAGCAGTACTTC. Translating gives CASSPPLAYEQYF.

This chain links TRBV5-4 with TRBJ2-7; tentative D call: TRBD2 (6 bases). The CDR3 spans 13 residues. The V end lost 2 bases, the J end lost 7 bases, and 13 bases lay between the germline ends. CDR1 is SGHNT and CDR2 is YYREEE in the germline V gene (reference sequence). The CDR3 loop is CASSFGGAREQYF. The CDR3 DNA is TGTGCCAGCAGCTTTGGAGGGGCGAGAGAGCAGTACTTC.

This clone has a handful of counts. The chain combines TRBV7-3 with TRBJ2-2; 9 nucleotides match TRBD2. The CDR3 sequence is 15 residues long. V shed 3 bases, J shed 6 bases, and the junction held 5 bases outside the gene matches. Germline CDR1 is SGHTA and CDR2 is FQGTGA. The CDR3: CASSLGLAASGELFF. The CDR3 nucleotides are TGTGCCAGCAGCTTGGGACTAGCTGCATCCGGGGAGCTGTTTTTT.

The chain uses TRBV27 and TRBJ1-4; 8 bases match TRBD1. The length of the CDR3 is 14 residues. Germline V CDR1 and CDR2: MNHEY, SMNVEV (reference sequence). Unmatched junction bases numbered 6, after V lost 4 bases and J lost 8 bases. The CDR3 region is CASSSDRVGEKLFF. DNA for the CDR3: TGTGCCAGCAGTTCGGACAGGGTGGGGGAAAAACTGTTTTTT.